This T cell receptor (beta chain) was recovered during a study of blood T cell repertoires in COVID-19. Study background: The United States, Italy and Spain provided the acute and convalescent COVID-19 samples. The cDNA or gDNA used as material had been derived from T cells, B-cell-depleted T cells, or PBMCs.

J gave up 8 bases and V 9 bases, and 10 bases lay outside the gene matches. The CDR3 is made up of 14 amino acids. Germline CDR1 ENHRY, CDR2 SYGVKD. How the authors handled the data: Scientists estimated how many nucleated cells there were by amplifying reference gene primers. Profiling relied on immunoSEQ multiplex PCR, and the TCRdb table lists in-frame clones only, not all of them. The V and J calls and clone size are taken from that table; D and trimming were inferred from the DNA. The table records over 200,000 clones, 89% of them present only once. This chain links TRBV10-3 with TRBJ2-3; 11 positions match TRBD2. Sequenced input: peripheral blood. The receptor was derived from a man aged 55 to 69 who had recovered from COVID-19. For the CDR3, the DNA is TGTGCCATTAAGACTAGCGGGATGGTAGTTACGCAGTATTTT. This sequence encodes CAIKTSGMVVTQYF.